The clone carrying this T cell receptor (beta chain) has a handful of counts. Its matching antigen is unknown. This CDR3 has 17 residues. J was trimmed by 2 bases and V by 1 base; bases with no gene match: 11. Germline loops: CDR1 MGHRA, CDR2 YSYEKL. The sample originates from a study of beta chain features in type 1 diabetes. Notes on the study in general: Naive, central memory and regulatory TCRB repertoires appeared more similar among patients than healthy donors. Type 1 diabetes patients had VDJ junctions that carried fewer insertions and more deletions.

The authors reverse transcribed all of the isolated RNA, so sequencing captured expressed TCRB transcripts. Clones were read by immunoSEQ multiplex PCR, and TCRdb kept only the in-frame ones, dropping some. The sample consists of 300,000 to 350,000 clones, approximately 8.2% of them appearing once. Every single donor gave one heparinised blood draw, and these averaged about 120 mL. Staining for CD45RO/CCR7/CD25/CD127/CD95/CD27 allowed sorting of CD4+ naive, central memory, regulatory and stem cell-like memory cells. The clonotype was recovered from a young woman in good health. Material for sequencing was central memory CD4+ T cells from blood. The V and J genes are TRBV4-1 and TRBJ2-7; 7 positions agree with TRBD2. The CDR3 nucleotides read TGCGCCAGCAGCCAAGGGGGCGGCGGGAGTCTCCCCTACGAGCAGTACTTC. Its protein product is CASSQGGGGSLPYEQYF.